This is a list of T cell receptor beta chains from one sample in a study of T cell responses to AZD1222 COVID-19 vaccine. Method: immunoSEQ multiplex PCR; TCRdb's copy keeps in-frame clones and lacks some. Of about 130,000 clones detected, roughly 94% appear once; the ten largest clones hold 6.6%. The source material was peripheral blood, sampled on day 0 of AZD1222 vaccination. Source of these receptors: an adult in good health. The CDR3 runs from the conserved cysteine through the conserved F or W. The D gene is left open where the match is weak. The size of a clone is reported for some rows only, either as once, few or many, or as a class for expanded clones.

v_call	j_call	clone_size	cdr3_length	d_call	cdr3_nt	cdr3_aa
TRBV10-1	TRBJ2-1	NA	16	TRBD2	TGCGCCAGCAGTGATACAGCCCGACTAGCGGGAGATGAGCAGTTCTTC	CASSDTARLAGDEQFF
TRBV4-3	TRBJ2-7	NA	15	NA	TGCGCCAGCAGCCAAGATTGGCGGGAATCCTACGAGCAGTACTTC	CASSQDWRESYEQYF
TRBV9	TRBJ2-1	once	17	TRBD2	TGTGCCAGCAGCATGCGGACTAGCGGGAGGATAGACAATGAGCAGTTCTTC	CASSMRTSGRIDNEQFF
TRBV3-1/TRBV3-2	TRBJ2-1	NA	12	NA	TGTGCCAGCAGCCGCGGGCAAAATGAGCAGTTCTTC	CASSRGQNEQFF
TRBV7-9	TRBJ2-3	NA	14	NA	TGTGCCAGCAGCTTCTTGGGAATGGCAGATACGCAGTATTTT	CASSFLGMADTQYF
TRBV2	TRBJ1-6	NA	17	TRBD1	TGTGCCAGCAGTGTTAATGGACAGGGGGTTTGGGGTTCACCCCTCCACTTT	CASSVNGQGVWGSPLHF
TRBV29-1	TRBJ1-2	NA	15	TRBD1	TGCAGCGTTGCCCCTGCGGGACAGGTTTCCTATGGCTACACCTTC	CSVAPAGQVSYGYTF
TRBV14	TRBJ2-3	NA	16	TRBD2	TGTGCCAGCAGCCAACGAGGACTAGCGGGAGCAGATACGCAGTATTTT	CASSQRGLAGADTQYF
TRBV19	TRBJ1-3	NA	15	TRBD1	TGTGCCAGTAGTACGACAGGGAACTCTGGAAACACCATATATTTT	CASSTTGNSGNTIYF
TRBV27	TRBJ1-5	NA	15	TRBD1	TGTGCCAGCAGTCGACAGGGAAGGGCAGATCAGCCCCAGCATTTT	CASSRQGRADQPQHF
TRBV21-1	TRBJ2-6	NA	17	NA	TGTGCCAGCAGCGGGACTAGCGGGAACTCTGGGGCCAACGTCCTGACTTTC	CASSGTSGNSGANVLTF
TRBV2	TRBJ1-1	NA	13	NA	TGTGCCAGCATGATCGGGGGGCAAGTTGAAGCTTTCTTT	CASMIGGQVEAFF
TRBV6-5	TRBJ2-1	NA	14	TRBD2	TGTGCCAGCAGCCGACTAGCGGGAGGGAATGAGCAGTTCTTC	CASSRLAGGNEQFF
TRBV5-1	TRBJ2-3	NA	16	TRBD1	TGCGCCAGCAACTCCGGGACAGGGGCCCGCACAGATACGCAGTATTTT	CASNSGTGARTDTQYF
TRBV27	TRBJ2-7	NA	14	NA	TGTGCCAGCAGTTTTAGTGGGAGTAGGGGCGAGCAGTACTTC	CASSFSGSRGEQYF
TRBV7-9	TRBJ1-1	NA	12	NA	TGTGCCAGCAGCCAGGAGGGGTCTGAAGCTTTCTTT	CASSQEGSEAFF
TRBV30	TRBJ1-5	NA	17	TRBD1	TGTGCCTGGGCTCCAGGGGGCGGGAATTTTGGCAATCAGCCCCAGCATTTT	CAWAPGGGNFGNQPQHF
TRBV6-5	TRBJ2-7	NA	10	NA	TGTGCCACCCAGGGTTACGAGCAGTACTTC	CATQGYEQYF
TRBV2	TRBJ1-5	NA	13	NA	TGTGCCAGCAGTGATTCCGGTGGGCAGCCCCAGCATTTT	CASSDSGGQPQHF
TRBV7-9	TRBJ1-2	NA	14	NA	TGTGCCAGCAGCTTAAAGGCTACTAACTATGGCTACACCTTC	CASSLKATNYGYTF
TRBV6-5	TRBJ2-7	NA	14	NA	TGTGCCAGCAATCCCTCGGGGCCCGGCGCCGAGCAGTACTTC	CASNPSGPGAEQYF
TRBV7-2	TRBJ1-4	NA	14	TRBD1	TGTGCCAGCAGCAAAGGGACAGGGGGTGAAAAACTGTTTTTT	CASSKGTGGEKLFF
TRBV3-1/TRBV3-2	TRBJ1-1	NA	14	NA	TGTGCCAGCAGCCAAGGCGGACAACACACTGAAGCTTTCTTT	CASSQGGQHTEAFF
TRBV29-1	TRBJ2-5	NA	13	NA	TGCAGCGTTGAAGGAAGACTACAAGAGACCCAGTACTTC	CSVEGRLQETQYF
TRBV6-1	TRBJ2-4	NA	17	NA	TGTGCCAGCAGTGAAGAGGGCCGTCGACTAGCCAAAAACATTCAGTACTTC	CASSEEGRRLAKNIQYF
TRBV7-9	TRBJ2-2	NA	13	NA	TGTGCCAGCAGCTTAGGTTTCACCGGGGAGCTGTTTTTT	CASSLGFTGELFF
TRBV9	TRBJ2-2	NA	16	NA	TGTGCCAGCAGCCCCCGAGGGTCCTTAGCGTCCGGGGAGCTGTTTTTT	CASSPRGSLASGELFF
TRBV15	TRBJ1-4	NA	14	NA	TGTGCCACCAGCACCGACAGGCGTAATGAAAAACTGTTTTTT	CATSTDRRNEKLFF
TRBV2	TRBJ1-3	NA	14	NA	TGTGCCATAATCCTAATGAGCTCTGGAAACACCATATATTTT	CAIILMSSGNTIYF
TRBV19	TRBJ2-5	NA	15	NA	TGTGCCAGTAGTGAAGGTCGACAGCGCCAAGAGACCCAGTACTTC	CASSEGRQRQETQYF
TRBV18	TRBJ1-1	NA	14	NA	TGTGCCAGCTCACCAAACGTCATGAACACTGAAGCTTTCTTT	CASSPNVMNTEAFF
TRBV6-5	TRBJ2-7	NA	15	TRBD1	TGTGCCAGCACCCTCACAGGGGGCGACTCCTACGAGCAGTACTTC	CASTLTGGDSYEQYF
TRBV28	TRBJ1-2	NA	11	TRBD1	TGTGCCAGCAGTTCGCCGACAGGGAATCACTTC	CASSSPTGNHF
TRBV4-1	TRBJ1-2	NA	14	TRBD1	TGCGCCAGCAGCCAAGGGGGACAGGGGAATGGCTACACCTTC	CASSQGGQGNGYTF
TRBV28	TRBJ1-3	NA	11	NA	TGTGCCAGCAGTTTAGGAAACACCATATATTTT	CASSLGNTIYF
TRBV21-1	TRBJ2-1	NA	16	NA	TGTGCCAGCAGCAAAGTGGCTGGCGCGCCTTACAATGAGCAGTTCTTC	CASSKVAGAPYNEQFF
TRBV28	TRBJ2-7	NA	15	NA	TGTGCCAGCAGTTTACGGCGGAGAGCTCCTAACGAGCAGTACTTC	CASSLRRRAPNEQYF
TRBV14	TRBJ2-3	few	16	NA	TGTGCCAGCAGCCAGTCCGTCTATAGCGTCACAGATACGCAGTATTTT	CASSQSVYSVTDTQYF
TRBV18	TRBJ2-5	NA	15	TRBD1	TGTGCCAGCACTGCCGGGACAGGGGGCATCGAGACCCAGTACTTC	CASTAGTGGIETQYF
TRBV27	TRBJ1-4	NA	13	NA	TGTGCCAGCAGTTTGAGCAGGCTTGAAAAACTGTTTTTT	CASSLSRLEKLFF
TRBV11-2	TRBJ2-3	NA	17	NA	TGTGCCAGCAGCTCTGGGGGCTGGGCTAGGTTGACAGATACGCAGTATTTT	CASSSGGWARLTDTQYF
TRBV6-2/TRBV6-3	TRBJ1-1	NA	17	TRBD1	TGTGCCAGCAGTCCCATCCGGGACAGGGGGGGGAACACTGAAGCTTTCTTT	CASSPIRDRGGNTEAFF
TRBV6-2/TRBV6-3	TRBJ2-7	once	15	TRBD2	TGTGCCAGCAGTTACATCACTAGCGGGAGAAGGGAGCAGTACTTC	CASSYITSGRREQYF
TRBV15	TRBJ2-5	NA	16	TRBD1	TGTGCCACCAGCAGGCCGGACAGGGGAGGGACGGAGACCCAGTACTTC	CATSRPDRGGTETQYF
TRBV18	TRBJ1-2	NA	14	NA	TGTGCCAGCTCACCGAGGGAGCAGGCCTATGGCTACACCTTC	CASSPREQAYGYTF
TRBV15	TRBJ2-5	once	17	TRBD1	TGTGCCACCAGCAGAGATTGGGTGACAGGGGGCAAAGAGACCCAGTACTTC	CATSRDWVTGGKETQYF
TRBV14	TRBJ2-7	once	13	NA	TGTGCCAGCAAAATGACCAGGGTTGGCGAGCAGTACTTC	CASKMTRVGEQYF
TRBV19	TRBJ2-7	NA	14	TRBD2	TGTGCCAGTAGTAGCCTAGCGGGGCTCTACGAGCAGTACTTC	CASSSLAGLYEQYF